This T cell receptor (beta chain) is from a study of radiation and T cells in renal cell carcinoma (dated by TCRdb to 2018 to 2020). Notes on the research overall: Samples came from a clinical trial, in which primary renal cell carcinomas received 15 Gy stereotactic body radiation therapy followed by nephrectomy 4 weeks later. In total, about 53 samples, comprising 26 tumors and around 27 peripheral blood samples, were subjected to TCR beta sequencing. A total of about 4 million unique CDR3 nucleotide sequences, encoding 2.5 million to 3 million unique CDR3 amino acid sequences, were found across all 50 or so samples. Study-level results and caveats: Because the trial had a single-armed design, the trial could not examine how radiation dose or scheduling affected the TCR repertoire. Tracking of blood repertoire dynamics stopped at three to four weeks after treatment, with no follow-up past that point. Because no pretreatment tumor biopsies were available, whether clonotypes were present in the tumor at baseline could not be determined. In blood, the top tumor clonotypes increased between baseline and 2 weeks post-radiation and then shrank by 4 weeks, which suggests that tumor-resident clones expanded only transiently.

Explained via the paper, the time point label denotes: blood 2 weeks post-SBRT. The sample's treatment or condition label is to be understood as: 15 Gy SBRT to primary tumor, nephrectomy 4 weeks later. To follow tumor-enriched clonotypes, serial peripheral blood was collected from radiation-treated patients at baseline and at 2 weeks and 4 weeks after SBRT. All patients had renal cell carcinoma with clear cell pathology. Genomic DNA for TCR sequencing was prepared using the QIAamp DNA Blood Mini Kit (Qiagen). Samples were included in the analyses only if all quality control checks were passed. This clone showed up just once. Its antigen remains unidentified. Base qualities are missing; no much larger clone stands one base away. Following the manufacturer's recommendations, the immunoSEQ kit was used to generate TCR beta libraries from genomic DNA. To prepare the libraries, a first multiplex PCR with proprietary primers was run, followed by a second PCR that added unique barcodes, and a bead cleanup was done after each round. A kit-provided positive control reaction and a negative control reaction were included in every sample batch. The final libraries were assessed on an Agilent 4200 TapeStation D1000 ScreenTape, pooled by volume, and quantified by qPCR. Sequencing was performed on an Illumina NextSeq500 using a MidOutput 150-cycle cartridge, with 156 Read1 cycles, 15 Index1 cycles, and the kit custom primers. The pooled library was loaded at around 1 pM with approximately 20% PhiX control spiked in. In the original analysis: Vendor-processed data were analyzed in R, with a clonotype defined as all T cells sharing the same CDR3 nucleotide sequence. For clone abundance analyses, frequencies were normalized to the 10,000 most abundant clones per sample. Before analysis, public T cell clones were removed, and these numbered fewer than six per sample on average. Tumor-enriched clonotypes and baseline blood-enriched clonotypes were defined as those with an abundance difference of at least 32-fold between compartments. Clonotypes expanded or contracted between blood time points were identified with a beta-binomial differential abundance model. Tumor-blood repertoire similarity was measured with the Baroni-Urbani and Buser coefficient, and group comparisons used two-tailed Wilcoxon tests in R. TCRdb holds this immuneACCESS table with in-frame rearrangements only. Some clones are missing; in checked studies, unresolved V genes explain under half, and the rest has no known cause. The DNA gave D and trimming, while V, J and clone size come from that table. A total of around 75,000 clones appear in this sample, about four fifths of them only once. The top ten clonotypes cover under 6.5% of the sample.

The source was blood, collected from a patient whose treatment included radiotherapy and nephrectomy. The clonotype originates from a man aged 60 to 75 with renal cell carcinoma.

The nucleotide sequence reads TGTGCCACCTTAGAGTTCCCAGATACGCAGTATTTT. The resulting protein is CATLEFPDTQYF. In this chain, TRBV5-4 is recombined with TRBJ2-3, with no D gene named confidently. From the germline V gene (reference sequence), CDR1 is SGHNT and CDR2 is YYREEE. V is cut by 9 bases and J by 4 bases, and the space between the germline ends is 12 bases. The CDR3 runs 12 amino acids, cysteine and phenylalanine included. The retained sequence is limited to the CDR3, 36 bases, with the frame set at the first base.